One sample yielded the 30 T cell receptor beta chains listed below, sequenced in a study of T cells in narcolepsy. Using immunoSEQ multiplex PCR, the repertoire was profiled, and TCRdb retains in-frame clones only, with some absent. This sample has more than 20,000 clones, with about four fifths found just once. Source material: memory (CD45RA-) CD4+ T cells from blood. Receptors originate from a human donor in good health.

The V gene is TRBV19, the J gene TRBJ2-3; D not resolved. Germline CDR1 and CDR2: LNHDA and SQIVND (reference sequence). The CDR3 consists of 13 residues. Trimming shortened V by 3 bases and J by 4 bases, and 8 bases separated the two germline ends. The CDR3 region has the DNA TGTGCCAGTAGTATGAGGCTTTCAGATACGCAGTATTTT. It specifies CASSMRLSDTQYF. The full variable domain, completed using reference TRBV19 and TRBJ2-3, is DGGITQSPKYLFRKEGQNVTLSCEQNLNHDAMYWYRQDPGQGLRLIYYSQIVNDFQKGDIAEGYSVSREKKESFPLTVTSAQKNPTAFYLCASSMRLSDTQYFGPGTRLTVL.

This clone was observed a few times. The CDR3 reads CAISLSPGASGYTF. CDR3 bases: TGTGCCATCAGCCTATCACCAGGGGCGAGTGGCTACACCTTC. The V call is TRBV10-3, the J call TRBJ1-2; TRBD1 is a possible D gene (6 bases). The V gene lost 6 bases and the J gene lost 7 bases, with 18 bases spanning the gap. This CDR3 is built from 14 residues. Germline V gives CDR1 ENHRY, CDR2 SYGVKD.

The J gene is TRBJ2-2, the V gene TRBV28; 10 nucleotides agree with TRBD1. The CDR3 sequence is 16 residues long. J was trimmed by 6 bases and V by 6 bases; bases with no gene match: 10. Germline V CDR1 and CDR2: MDHEN, SYDVKM. CDR3 nucleotide sequence: TGTGCCAGCAGACCTCTTCTGGACAGGGGGTCCGGGGAGCTGTTTTTT. Translating gives CASRPLLDRGSGELFF.

The V and J genes are TRBV28 and TRBJ2-5; a possible D gene is TRBD1 (6 bases). The CDR3 has 14 residues. V was pared by 2 bases and J by 5 bases, with 12 bases between. CDR1 and CDR2 (germline): MDHEN, SYDVKM. DNA of the CDR3: TGTGCCAGCAGTTTAGTGGGGGCCGATGAGACCCAGTACTTC. It specifies CASSLVGADETQYF.

V and J are TRBV30 and TRBJ2-7; D is perhaps TRBD1 (6 bases). Trimming cost V 4 bases and J 1 base, with 11 bases left between them. The CDR3 spans 13 residues. Germline CDR1 GTSNPN, CDR2 SVGIG (reference sequence). The CDR3: CAWTGATSYEQYF. DNA for the CDR3: TGTGCCTGGACAGGGGCGACATCCTACGAGCAGTACTTC.

The rearrangement links TRBV2 to TRBJ1-2; D uncertain. Germline V gene data show CDR1 as SNHLY and CDR2 as FYNNEI. Trimming took off 5 bases at V and 2 bases at J, with 0 bases between the two ends. CDR3 size: 10 residues. The CDR3, as DNA: TGTGCCAGCAGTAACTATGGCTACACCTTC. Encoded protein: CASSNYGYTF.

The gene calls are TRBV6-6 and TRBJ2-6; no clear D gene. The ends were cut back, 5 bases at V and 0 bases at J, with 8 bases in the middle. Germline-derived CDR1 and CDR2 are MNHNY and SVGAGI (reference sequence). The CDR3 extends over 15 amino acids. The CDR3 sequence: CASSQDNSGANVLTF. In DNA, the CDR3 is TGTGCCAGCAGTCAAGACAACTCTGGGGCCAACGTCCTGACTTTC.

This chain links TRBV19 with TRBJ1-5; D call uncertain. This CDR3 comprises 15 residues. Germline CDR1 and CDR2: LNHDA and SQIVND (reference sequence). The V and J ends lost 5 bases and 7 bases respectively, with 18 bases between them. The CDR3 bases are TGTGCCAGTAGTCTCTCCCTAAGGAGGAGCCAGCCCCAGCATTTT. Protein sequence: CASSLSLRRSQPQHF.

This clone appeared a single time. V usage is TRBV28 and J usage is TRBJ1-1; a possible D gene is TRBD1 (6 bases). The ends were cut back, 3 bases at V and 7 bases at J, with 18 bases in the middle. The CDR3 consists of 15 residues. CDR1 MDHEN and CDR2 SYDVKM come from the germline V gene. In nucleotides, the CDR3 is TGTGCCAGCAGTTTGGGGGCGACAGGAGACATTGAAGCTTTCTTT. Protein product: CASSLGATGDIEAFF.

Remarks on this clone: The same CDR3 also results from other DNA sequences found in this sample. This chain links TRBV7-3 with TRBJ2-1, with TRBD1 identical over 7 bases. The CDR3 sequence is 13 residues long. Unmatched junction bases numbered 4, after V lost 5 bases and J lost 6 bases. CDR1 SGHTA and CDR2 FQGTGA come from the germline V gene. The CDR3 reads CASSPGQLNEQFF. CDR3 DNA sequence: TGTGCCAGCAGCCCGGGACAGCTCAATGAGCAGTTCTTC.

The chain recombines TRBV2 with TRBJ2-7, with a possible D match to TRBD2 (5 bases). The CDR3 covers 13 residues. Germline values: CDR1 SNHLY, CDR2 FYNNEI. V was shortened by 4 bases and J by 6 bases, with 13 bases between the two germline ends. CDR3 in amino acids: CASSGGGSSEQYF. The CDR3 coding sequence is TGTGCCAGCAGTGGTGGCGGGTCGAGCGAGCAGTACTTC.

The chain uses TRBV4-1 and TRBJ1-4, with TRBD1 as a possible D gene (5 bases). The CDR3 is 14 residues long. CDR1 MGHRA and CDR2 YSYEKL come from the germline V gene. V shed 6 bases and J shed 4 bases, with 12 bases lying between them. In nucleotides, the CDR3 is TGCGCCAGCAGTCGACAGTCGGGTAATGAAAAACTGTTTTTT. Translating gives CASSRQSGNEKLFF.

J is TRBJ2-3 and V is TRBV2; D might be TRBD2 (5 bases). The V and J ends lost 2 bases and 1 base respectively, with 10 bases between them. The CDR3 has 15 amino acids. CDR1 SNHLY and CDR2 FYNNEI come from the germline V gene. CDR3 in amino acids: CASSETGIGTDTQYF. The CDR3 nucleotides read TGTGCCAGCAGTGAAACCGGGATCGGCACAGATACGCAGTATTTT.

This clone was seen more than once but under ten times. The chain links TRBV30 to TRBJ2-7; 11 bases are a match to TRBD2. Germline CDR1 and CDR2: GTSNPN and SVGIG (reference sequence). The CDR3 consists of 16 residues. Trimming removed 0 bases from V and 0 bases from J; junction bases left unmatched: 4. CDR3 DNA: TGTGCCTGGAGTGTGATAGCGGGGGGGTCCTCCTACGAGCAGTACTTC. It translates to CAWSVIAGGSSYEQYF.

This rearrangement joins TRBV4-1 to TRBJ2-7, with 11 positions matching TRBD2. Germline trimming cut 3 bases from V and 3 bases from J; bases unmatched to any gene: 7. Germline V gives CDR1 MGHRA, CDR2 YSYEKL. This CDR3 spans 16 amino acids. The DNA for the CDR3 is TGCGCCAGCAGCCAGTCACTAGCGGGGGCAATCTACGAGCAGTACTTC. It is translated as CASSQSLAGAIYEQYF.

This clone has a handful of counts. The CDR3 loop reads CAISDAGTNEKLFF. CDR3 nucleotides: TGTGCCATCAGTGATGCGGGCACTAATGAAAAACTGTTTTTT. V and J are TRBV10-3 and TRBJ1-4; D unresolved. Germline V gene data show CDR1 as ENHRY and CDR2 as SYGVKD. The CDR3 is made up of 14 amino acids. Trimming took 3 bases from V and 2 from J, leaving 7 bases between them.

The chain recombines TRBV7-2 with TRBJ2-1; unclear D gene. The V end was cut by 1 base, the J end by 2 bases, with 12 bases between. Germline assignment: CDR1 SGHTA and CDR2 FQGNSA. The CDR3 has 16 amino acids. CDR3 sequence: CASSLVHRPPYNEQFF. Written as DNA, the CDR3 is TGTGCCAGCAGCTTAGTTCACAGACCTCCCTACAATGAGCAGTTCTTC.

V and J are TRBV28 and TRBJ2-6; D is tentatively TRBD1 or TRBD2 (5 bases each). Germline V gives CDR1 MDHEN, CDR2 SYDVKM. V lost 2 bases, J lost 4 bases, and 12 bases lay in between. The CDR3 has 16 amino acids. Here the CDR3 reads CASSLSVGTGANVLTF. The DNA for the CDR3 is TGTGCCAGCAGTTTAAGTGTTGGGACCGGGGCCAACGTCCTGACTTTC.

The chain employs TRBV18 and TRBJ1-1, with D hard to call. The germline V gene has CDR1 KGHSH and CDR2 LQKENI. V lost 0 bases and J 6 bases, leaving 14 bases between the germline ends. The CDR3 is made up of 15 amino acids. CDR3 protein: CASSPPIGGHPEAFF. The CDR3, as DNA: TGTGCCAGCTCACCACCGATAGGAGGGCACCCTGAAGCTTTCTTT. The whole variable domain, remainder taken from reference TRBV18 and TRBJ1-1, is NAGVMQNPRHLVRRRGQEARLRCSPMKGHSHVYWYRQLPEEGLKFMVYLQKENIIDESGMPKERFSAEFPKEGPSILRIQQVVRGDSAAYFCASSPPIGGHPEAFFGQGTRLTVV.

J is TRBJ1-5 and V is TRBV6-1, with D hard to call. This CDR3 has 13 amino acids. In germline, CDR1 is MNHNS, CDR2 SASEGT. Trimming stripped 4 bases from V and 5 bases from J, with 9 bases between. CDR3 DNA: TGTGCCAGCAGTGGTCTCGCGGATCAGCCCCAGCATTTT. Its protein is CASSGLADQPQHF.

This rearrangement joins TRBV7-6 to TRBJ2-1; D perhaps matches TRBD1 (6 bases). Between the trimmed V and J ends, which lost 6 bases and 3 bases, there was a span of 12 bases. Looked up from germline, CDR1 is SGHVS and CDR2 is FNYEAQ. The length of the CDR3 is 14 residues. CDR3 nucleotides: TGTGCCAGCAGACCTCTGACAGGCTACAATGAGCAGTTCTTC. Protein sequence: CASRPLTGYNEQFF. Using reference TRBV7-6 and TRBJ2-1 for the parts outside the CDR3, the full variable domain is GAGVSQSPRYKVTKRGQDVALRCDPISGHVSLYWYRQALGQGPEFLTYFNYEAQQDKSGLPNDRFSAERPEGSISTLTIQRTEQRDSAMYRCASRPLTGYNEQFFGPGTRLTVL.

The V call is TRBV11-2, the J call TRBJ2-7; D is unclear. The CDR3 consists of 14 residues. Trimming took off 8 bases at V and 1 base at J, with 15 bases between the two ends. Germline CDR1 SGHAT, CDR2 FQNNGV. CDR3 region: CASSLERVSYEQYF. The CDR3 DNA is TGTGCCAGCTCCCTAGAACGTGTATCCTACGAGCAGTACTTC.

The chain recombines TRBV11-2 with TRBJ2-2, with a tentative D call TRBD2 (5 bases). The ends were cut back, 3 bases at V and 0 bases at J, with 8 bases in the middle. The CDR3 consists of 15 residues. From germline, CDR1 is SGHAT and CDR2 FQNNGV. CDR3 sequence reads: CASSLAAANTGELFF. CDR3 bases: TGTGCCAGCAGCTTGGCAGCGGCGAACACCGGGGAGCTGTTTTTT. Full variable domain (missing parts from reference TRBV11-2 and TRBJ2-2): EAGVAQSPRYKIIEKRQSVAFWCNPISGHATLYWYQQILGQGPKLLIQFQNNGVVDDSQLPKDRFSAERLKGVDSTLKIQPAKLEDSAVYLCASSLAAANTGELFFGEGSRLTVL.

This clone was detected only once. Germline and junction disagree at one end, which may indicate a read error. J is TRBJ2-6 and V is TRBV5-1, with TRBD1 identical over 7 bases. CDR3 length equals 15 residues. Germline V gene data show CDR1 as SGHRS and CDR2 as YFSETQ. This CDR3 reads CASSWTGSVANVLTF. The CDR3 bases are TGCGCCAGCAGCTGGACAGGTTCTGTGGCCAACGTCCTGACTTTC.

The rearrangement joins TRBV5-4 to TRBJ2-7; TRBD2 might be the D (6 bases). This CDR3 contains 15 residues. V was pared by 0 bases and J by 3 bases, with 13 bases between. Germline-derived CDR1 and CDR2 are SGHNT and YYREEE (reference sequence). The DNA for the CDR3 is TGTGCCAGCAGCTTGGTGGGGGACTCGGGCTACGAGCAGTACTTC. This encodes CASSLVGDSGYEQYF. Full variable domain (rest looked up from reference TRBV5-4 and TRBJ2-7): ETGVTQSPTHLIKTRGQQVTLRCSSQSGHNTVSWYQQALGQGPQFIFQYYREEENGRGNFPPRFSGLQFPNYSSELNVNALELDDSALYLCASSLVGDSGYEQYFGPGTRLTVT.

The V call is TRBV11-1, the J call TRBJ2-4; 8 nucleotides agree with TRBD1. Germline trimming cut 5 bases from V and 1 base from J; bases unmatched to any gene: 4. CDR1 is SGHAT and CDR2 is FQDESV in the germline V gene (reference sequence). This CDR3 has 15 residues. CDR3 DNA: TGTGCCAGCAGCCTCCGGGACAGGGCCAAAAACATTCAGTACTTC. Translation: CASSLRDRAKNIQYF. The full variable domain, its missing parts supplied by reference TRBV11-1 and TRBJ2-4, is EAEVAQSPRYKITEKSQAVAFWCDPISGHATLYWYRQILGQGPELLVQFQDESVVDDSQLPKDRFSAERLKGVDSTLKIQPAELGDSAMYLCASSLRDRAKNIQYFGAGTRLSVL.

The chain is built from TRBV15 and TRBJ1-4, with D unclear. From germline, CDR1 is LNHNV and CDR2 YYDKDF (reference sequence). This CDR3 spans 14 amino acids. The V gene lost 3 bases and the J gene lost 10 bases, with 15 bases spanning the gap. CDR3 in amino acids: CATSRESTAVKLFF. The DNA for the CDR3 is TGTGCCACCAGCAGGGAATCGACCGCTGTAAAACTGTTTTTT.

The V and J genes are TRBV2 and TRBJ1-3; D gene ambiguous. V gave up 6 bases and J gave up 2 bases, with 8 bases separating them. From germline, CDR1 is SNHLY and CDR2 FYNNEI. The CDR3 sequence is 13 residues long. The CDR3 DNA reads as TGTGCCAGCAGCAACAGTGCTGGAAACACCATATATTTT. The encoded protein is CASSNSAGNTIYF.

This chain connects TRBV18 to TRBJ2-1; D gene unclear. This CDR3 has 12 residues. Germline V gene sequence: CDR1 KGHSH, CDR2 LQKENI. V was cut by 3 bases and J by 3 bases, with 3 bases left in between. The CDR3 here is CASSPLYNEQFF. In DNA form, the CDR3 reads TGTGCCAGCTCACCGCTCTACAATGAGCAGTTCTTC.

The CDR3 DNA reads TGTGCCAGCAGTTTAGGCGGGGCGGGCACAGATACGCAGTATTTT. Its protein is CASSLGGAGTDTQYF. The chain employs TRBV28 and TRBJ2-3; weak D call: TRBD2 (6 bases). Trimming stripped 2 bases from V and 1 base from J, with 10 bases between. In germline, CDR1 is MDHEN, CDR2 SYDVKM. The CDR3 covers 15 residues.